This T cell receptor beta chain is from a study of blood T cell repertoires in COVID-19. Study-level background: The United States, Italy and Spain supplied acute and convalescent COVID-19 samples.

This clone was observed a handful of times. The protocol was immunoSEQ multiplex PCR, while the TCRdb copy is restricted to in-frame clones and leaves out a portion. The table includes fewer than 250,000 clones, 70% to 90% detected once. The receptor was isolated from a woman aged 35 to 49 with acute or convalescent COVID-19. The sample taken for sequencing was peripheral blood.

The CDR3 protein is CASSSNLWDRGLWNTGELFF. CDR3 DNA: TGCGCCAGCAGCTCGAACCTCTGGGACAGGGGATTGTGGAACACCGGGGAGCTGTTTTTT. The V gene is TRBV5-1, the J gene TRBJ2-2; 10 bases are shared with TRBD1. The germline CDR1 and CDR2 sequences are SGHRS and YFSETQ. CDR3 length equals 20 residues. V lost 3 bases and J lost 1; bases outside the gene matches: 15.